The present entry profiles one T cell receptor beta chain with its context. The data belong to a study of T cell changes during pregnancy in multiple sclerosis. V lost 4 bases and J lost 0; bases outside the gene matches: 5. Germline values: CDR1 LNHDA, CDR2 SQIVND (reference sequence). The CDR3 totals 16 residues. The repertoire was sequenced with immunoSEQ multiplex PCR; TCRdb's copy has only in-frame clones and lacks some. The sample lists some 74,000 clones, around 92% occurring once. This sample comprised peripheral blood, obtained before pregnancy. This receptor was taken from a female donor with multiple sclerosis, enrolled in a pregnancy study. The chain joins TRBV19 to TRBJ2-1; the match to TRBD2 covers 8 bases. The CDR3 loop is CASSRLASRSYNEQFF. CDR3 coding DNA: TGTGCCAGTAGTAGACTAGCGTCTCGCTCCTACAATGAGCAGTTCTTC.